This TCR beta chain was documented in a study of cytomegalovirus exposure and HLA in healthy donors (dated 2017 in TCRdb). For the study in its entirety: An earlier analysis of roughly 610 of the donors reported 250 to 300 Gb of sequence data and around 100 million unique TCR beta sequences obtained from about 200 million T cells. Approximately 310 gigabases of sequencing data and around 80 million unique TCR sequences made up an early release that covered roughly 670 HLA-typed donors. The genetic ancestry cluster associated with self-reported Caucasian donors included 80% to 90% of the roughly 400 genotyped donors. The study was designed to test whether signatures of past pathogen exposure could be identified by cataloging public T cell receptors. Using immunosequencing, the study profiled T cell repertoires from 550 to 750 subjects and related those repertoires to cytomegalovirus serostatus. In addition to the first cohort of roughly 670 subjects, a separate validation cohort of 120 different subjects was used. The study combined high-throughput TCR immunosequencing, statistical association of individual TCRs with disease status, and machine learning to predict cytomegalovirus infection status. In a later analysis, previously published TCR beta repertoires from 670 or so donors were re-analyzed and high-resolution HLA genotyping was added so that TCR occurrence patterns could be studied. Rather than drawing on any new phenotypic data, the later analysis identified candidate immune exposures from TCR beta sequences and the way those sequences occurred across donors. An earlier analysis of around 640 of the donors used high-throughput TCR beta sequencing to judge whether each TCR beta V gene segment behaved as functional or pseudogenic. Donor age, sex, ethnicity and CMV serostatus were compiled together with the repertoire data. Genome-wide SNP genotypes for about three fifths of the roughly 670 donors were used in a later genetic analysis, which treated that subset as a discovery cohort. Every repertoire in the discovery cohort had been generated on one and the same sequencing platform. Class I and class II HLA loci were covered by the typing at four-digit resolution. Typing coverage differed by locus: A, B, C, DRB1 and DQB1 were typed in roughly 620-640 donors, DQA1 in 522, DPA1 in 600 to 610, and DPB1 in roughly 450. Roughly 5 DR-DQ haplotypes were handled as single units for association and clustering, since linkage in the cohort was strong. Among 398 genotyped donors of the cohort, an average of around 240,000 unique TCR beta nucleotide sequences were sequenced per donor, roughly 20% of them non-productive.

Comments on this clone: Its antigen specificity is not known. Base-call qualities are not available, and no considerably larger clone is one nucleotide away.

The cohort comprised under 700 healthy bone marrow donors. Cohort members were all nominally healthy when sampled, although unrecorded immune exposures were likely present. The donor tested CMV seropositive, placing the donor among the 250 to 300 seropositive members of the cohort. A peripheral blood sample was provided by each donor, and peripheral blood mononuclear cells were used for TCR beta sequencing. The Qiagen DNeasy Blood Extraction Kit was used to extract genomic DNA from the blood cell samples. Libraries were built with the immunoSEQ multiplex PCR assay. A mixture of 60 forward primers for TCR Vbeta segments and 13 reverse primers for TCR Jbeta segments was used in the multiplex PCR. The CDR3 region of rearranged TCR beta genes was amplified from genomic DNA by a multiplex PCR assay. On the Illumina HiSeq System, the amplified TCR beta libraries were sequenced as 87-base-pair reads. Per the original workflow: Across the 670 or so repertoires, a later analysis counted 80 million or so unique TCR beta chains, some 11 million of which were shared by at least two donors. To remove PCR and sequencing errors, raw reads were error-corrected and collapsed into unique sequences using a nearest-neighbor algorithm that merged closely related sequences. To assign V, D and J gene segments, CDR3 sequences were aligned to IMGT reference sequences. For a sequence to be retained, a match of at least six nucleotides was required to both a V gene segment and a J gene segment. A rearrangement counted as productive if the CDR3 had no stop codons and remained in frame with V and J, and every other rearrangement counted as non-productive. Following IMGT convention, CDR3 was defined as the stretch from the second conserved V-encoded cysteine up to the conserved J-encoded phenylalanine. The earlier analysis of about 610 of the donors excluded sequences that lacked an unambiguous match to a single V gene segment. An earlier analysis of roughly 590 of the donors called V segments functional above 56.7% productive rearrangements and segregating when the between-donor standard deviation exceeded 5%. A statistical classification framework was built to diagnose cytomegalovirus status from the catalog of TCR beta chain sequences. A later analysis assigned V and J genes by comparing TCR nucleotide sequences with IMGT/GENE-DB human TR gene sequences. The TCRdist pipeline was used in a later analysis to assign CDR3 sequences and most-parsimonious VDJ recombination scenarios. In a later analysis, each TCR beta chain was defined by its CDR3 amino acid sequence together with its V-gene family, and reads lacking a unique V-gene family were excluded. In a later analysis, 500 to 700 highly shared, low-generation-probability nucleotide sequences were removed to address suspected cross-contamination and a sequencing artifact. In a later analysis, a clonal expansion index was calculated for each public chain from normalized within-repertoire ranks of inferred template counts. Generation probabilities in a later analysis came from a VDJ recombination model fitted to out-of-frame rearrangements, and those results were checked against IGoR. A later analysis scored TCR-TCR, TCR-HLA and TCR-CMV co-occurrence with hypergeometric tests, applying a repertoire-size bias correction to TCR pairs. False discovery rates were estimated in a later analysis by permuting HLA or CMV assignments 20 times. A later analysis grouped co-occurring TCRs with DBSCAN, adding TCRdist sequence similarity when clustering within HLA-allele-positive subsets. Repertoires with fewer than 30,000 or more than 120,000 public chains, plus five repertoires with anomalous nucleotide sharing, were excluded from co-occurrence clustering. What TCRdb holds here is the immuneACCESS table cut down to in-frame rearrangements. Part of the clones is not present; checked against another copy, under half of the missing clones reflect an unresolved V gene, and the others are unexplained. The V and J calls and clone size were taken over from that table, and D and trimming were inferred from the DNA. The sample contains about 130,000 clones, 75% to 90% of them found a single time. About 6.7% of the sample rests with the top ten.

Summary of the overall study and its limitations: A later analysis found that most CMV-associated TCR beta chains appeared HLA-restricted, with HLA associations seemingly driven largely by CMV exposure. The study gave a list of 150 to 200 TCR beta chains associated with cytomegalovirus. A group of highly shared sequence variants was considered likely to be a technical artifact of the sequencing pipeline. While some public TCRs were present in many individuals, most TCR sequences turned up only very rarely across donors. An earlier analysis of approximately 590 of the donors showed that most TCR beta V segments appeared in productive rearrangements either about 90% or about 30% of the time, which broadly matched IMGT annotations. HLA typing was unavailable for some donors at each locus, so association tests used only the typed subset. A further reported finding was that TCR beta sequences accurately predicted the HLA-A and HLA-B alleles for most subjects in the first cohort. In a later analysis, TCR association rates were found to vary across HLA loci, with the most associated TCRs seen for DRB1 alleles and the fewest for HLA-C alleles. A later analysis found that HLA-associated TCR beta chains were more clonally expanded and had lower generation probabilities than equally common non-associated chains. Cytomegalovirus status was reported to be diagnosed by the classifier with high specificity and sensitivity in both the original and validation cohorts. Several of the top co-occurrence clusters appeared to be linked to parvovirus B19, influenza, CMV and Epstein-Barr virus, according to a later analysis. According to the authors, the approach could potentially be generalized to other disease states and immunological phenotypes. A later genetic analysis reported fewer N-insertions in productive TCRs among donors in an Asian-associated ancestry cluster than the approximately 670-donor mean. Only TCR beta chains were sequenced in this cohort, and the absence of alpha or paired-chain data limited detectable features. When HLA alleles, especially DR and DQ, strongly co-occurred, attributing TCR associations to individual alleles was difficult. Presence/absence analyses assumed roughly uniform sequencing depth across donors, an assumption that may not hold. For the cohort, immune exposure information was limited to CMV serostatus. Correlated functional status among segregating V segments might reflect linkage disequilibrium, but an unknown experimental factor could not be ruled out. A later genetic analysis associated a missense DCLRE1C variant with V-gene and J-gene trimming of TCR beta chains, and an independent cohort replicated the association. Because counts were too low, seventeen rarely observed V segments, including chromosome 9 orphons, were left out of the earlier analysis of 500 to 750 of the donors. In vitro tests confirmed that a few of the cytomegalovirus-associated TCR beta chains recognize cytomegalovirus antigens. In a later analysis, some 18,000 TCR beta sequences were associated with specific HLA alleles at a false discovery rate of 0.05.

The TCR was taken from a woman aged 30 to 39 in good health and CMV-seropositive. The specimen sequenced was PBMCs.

The CDR3 region has the sequence CASSDQRGGKYF. The DNA sequence follows: TGTGCCAGCAGTGACCAGCGGGGGGGAAAGTATTTT. The V gene is TRBV2 and the J gene is TRBJ2-3; 10 bases in the middle match TRBD2. Reading the germline V gene gives CDR1 SNHLY and CDR2 FYNNEI. The CDR3 covers 12 residues, taking in both the cysteine and the phenylalanine. CDR3 DNA only is kept here, 36 bases in frame from base 1. V and J are trimmed by 3 bases and 13 bases, and the gene matches miss 4 bases of the junction.